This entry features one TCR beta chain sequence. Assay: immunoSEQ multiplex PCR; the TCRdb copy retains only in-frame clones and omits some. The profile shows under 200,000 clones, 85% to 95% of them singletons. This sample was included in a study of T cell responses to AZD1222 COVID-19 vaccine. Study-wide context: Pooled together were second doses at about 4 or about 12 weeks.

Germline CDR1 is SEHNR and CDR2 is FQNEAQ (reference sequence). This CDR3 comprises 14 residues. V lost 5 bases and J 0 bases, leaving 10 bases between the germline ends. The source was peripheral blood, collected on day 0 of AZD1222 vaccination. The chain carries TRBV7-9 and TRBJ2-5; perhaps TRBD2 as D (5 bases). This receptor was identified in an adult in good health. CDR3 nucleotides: TGTGCCAGCAGCCGCGCGACTAACCAAGAGACCCAGTACTTC. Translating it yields CASSRATNQETQYF.